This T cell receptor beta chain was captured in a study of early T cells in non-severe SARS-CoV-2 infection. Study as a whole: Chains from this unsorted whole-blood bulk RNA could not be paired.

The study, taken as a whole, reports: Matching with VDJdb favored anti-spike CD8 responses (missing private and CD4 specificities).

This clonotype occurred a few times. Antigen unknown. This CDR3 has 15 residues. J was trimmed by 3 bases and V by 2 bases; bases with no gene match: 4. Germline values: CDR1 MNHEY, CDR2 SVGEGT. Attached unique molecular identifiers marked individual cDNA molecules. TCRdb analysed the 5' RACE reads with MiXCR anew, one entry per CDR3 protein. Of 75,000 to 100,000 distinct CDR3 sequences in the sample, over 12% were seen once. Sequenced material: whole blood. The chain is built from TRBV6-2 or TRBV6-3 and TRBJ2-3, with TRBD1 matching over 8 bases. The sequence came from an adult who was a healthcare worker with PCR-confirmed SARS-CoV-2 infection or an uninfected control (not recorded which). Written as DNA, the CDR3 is TGTGCCAGCAGTTACCGGCGGGACAGGACAGATACGCAGTATTTT. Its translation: CASSYRRDRTDTQYF.